This T cell receptor (beta chain) was identified in a study of blood T cell repertoires in COVID-19. For the study at large: Spain, Italy and the United States supplied samples that represented acute and convalescent COVID-19. PBMCs, B-cell-depleted T cells, or T cells were the source of the cDNA or gDNA that made up the material.

Trimming took off 4 bases at V and 4 bases at J, with 8 bases between the two ends. Per germline, CDR1 MNHEY and CDR2 SVGEGT. The length of the CDR3 is 13 residues. Per the authors' pipeline: Amplification of reference gene primers provided the estimated nucleated cell counts. Sequencing used immunoSEQ multiplex PCR; TCRdb keeps in-frame clones, though not all of them. V and J calls and clone size are those listed in that table; D and trimming were worked out from the DNA. The table includes 40,000 to 45,000 clones, around nine tenths detected once. The sequence derives from a human donor in a cohort sampled during active COVID-19. The sample consisted of peripheral blood. The J gene is TRBJ2-1, the V gene TRBV6-2 or TRBV6-3; D uncertain. This CDR3 is CASSFSRYNEQFF. The CDR3 DNA is TGTGCCAGCAGTTTTTCGCGATACAATGAGCAGTTCTTC.